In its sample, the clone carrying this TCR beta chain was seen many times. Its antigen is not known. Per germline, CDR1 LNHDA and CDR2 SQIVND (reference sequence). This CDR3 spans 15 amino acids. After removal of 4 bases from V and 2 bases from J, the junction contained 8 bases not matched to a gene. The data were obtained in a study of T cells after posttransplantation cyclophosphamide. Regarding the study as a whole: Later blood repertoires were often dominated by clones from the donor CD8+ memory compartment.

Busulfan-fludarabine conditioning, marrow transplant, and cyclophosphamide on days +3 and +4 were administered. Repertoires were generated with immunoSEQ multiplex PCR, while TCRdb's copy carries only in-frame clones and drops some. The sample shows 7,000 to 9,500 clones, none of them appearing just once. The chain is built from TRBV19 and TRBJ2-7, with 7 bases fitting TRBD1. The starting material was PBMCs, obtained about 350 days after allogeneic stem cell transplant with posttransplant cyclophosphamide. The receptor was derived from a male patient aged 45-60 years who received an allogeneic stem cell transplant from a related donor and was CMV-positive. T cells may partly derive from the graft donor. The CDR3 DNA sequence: TGTGCCAGTAGTAAATACAGGGGTTCCACCTACGAGCAGTACTTC. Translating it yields CASSKYRGSTYEQYF.